This TCR beta chain was documented in a study of CD8 T cells in ankylosing spondylitis. General study findings and limits: Ankylosing spondylitis blood appeared to be characterized by a TCR beta motif of eight highly homologous variants. The authors reported significant enrichment of disease-linked clones in matched ankylosing spondylitis synovial fluid.

This clonotype was counted ten times or more. The antigen is not known. Preparation of TCR beta libraries was done by quantitative 5'-RACE with molecular barcodes. TCRdb ran MiXCR on the 5' RACE reads and lists one entry per CDR3 protein. The table has about 460,000 distinct CDR3 sequences, about 5.4% seen once. This clonotype was obtained from a male donor with ankylosing spondylitis. Sequencing used blood, either unsorted or a sorted T cell fraction (not recorded which).

In nucleotides, the CDR3 is TGTGCCATCAGTTCGCTAGCGGGGGCGACAGATACGCAGTATTTT. Translation gives CAISSLAGATDTQYF. The J gene is TRBJ2-3, the V gene TRBV10-3, with 10 positions matching TRBD2. V dropped 5 bases and J dropped 3; count of bases not matched to a gene: 5. CDR3 length equals 15 residues. CDR1 ENHRY and CDR2 SYGVKD come from the germline V gene.